Below, 7 T cell receptor beta chains from the same sample are listed, as sequenced in a study of T cell responses to AZD1222 COVID-19 vaccine. Profiling relied on immunoSEQ multiplex PCR, and the TCRdb table lists in-frame clones only, not all of them. Here the sample spans some 120,000 clones, about nine tenths being singletons. Sequenced material: peripheral blood, taken on day 0 of AZD1222 vaccination. The receptors originated from an adult in good health.

The CDR3 sequence is CASSTLRDTEAFF. In DNA form, the CDR3 reads TGTGCCAGCAGTACTCTCAGGGACACTGAAGCTTTCTTT. V is TRBV25-1 and J is TRBJ1-1, with D tentatively TRBD1 (5 bases). In germline, CDR1 is MGHDK, CDR2 SYGVNS. V shed 5 bases and J shed 3 bases, with 10 bases lying between them. CDR3 length equals 13 residues.

V usage is TRBV27 and J usage is TRBJ2-1, with 10 bases aligning to TRBD2. The CDR3 runs to 15 residues. CDR1 is MNHEY, CDR2 SMNVEV, per germline (reference sequence). V dropped 8 bases and J dropped 1; count of bases not matched to a gene: 5. This CDR3 is CASYPAGGSYNEQFF. In nucleotides, the CDR3 is TGTGCCAGCTATCCAGCGGGAGGGTCCTACAATGAGCAGTTCTTC.

The rearrangement links TRBV28 to TRBJ1-5; weak D call: TRBD1 (5 bases). CDR1 and CDR2 (germline): MDHEN, SYDVKM. V lost 7 bases to trimming and J lost 4 bases, with 14 bases between them. The CDR3 runs 14 residues. The CDR3, as DNA: TGTGCCAGCATCCTAGGGACTACTAATCAGCCCCAGCATTTT. Its translation is CASILGTTNQPQHF. The whole variable domain, filled in from reference TRBV28 and TRBJ1-5, reads DVKVTQSSRYLVKRTGEKVFLECVQDMDHENMFWYRQDPGLGLRLIYFSYDVKMKEKGDIPEGYSVSREKKERFSLILESASTNQTSMYLCASILGTTNQPQHFGDGTRLSIL.

The chain links TRBV2 to TRBJ1-4; a possible D gene is TRBD1 (5 bases). CDR1 SNHLY and CDR2 FYNNEI come from the germline V gene. The CDR3 length is 17 residues. V was trimmed by 1 base and J by 7 bases, leaving 19 bases between them. The CDR3 sequence is CASSEGSLRGVREKLFF. CDR3 nucleotide sequence: TGTGCCAGCAGTGAAGGATCCCTTAGGGGAGTTCGTGAAAAACTGTTTTTT.

This clone was detected only once. The chain carries TRBV29-1 and TRBJ1-1; 10 bases are a match to TRBD1. V lost 7 bases, J lost 3 bases, and 5 bases stayed unmatched. The CDR3 sequence is 13 residues long. Germline V lookup: CDR1 SQVTM, CDR2 ANQGSEA. The DNA of the CDR3 is TGCAGCGCCACCGGGACAGGGGACACTGAAGCTTTCTTT. It is translated as CSATGTGDTEAFF.

The chain is built from TRBV19 and TRBJ1-5, with 7 bases identical to TRBD1. The V gene's germline CDR1 is LNHDA and CDR2 SQIVND (reference sequence). The CDR3 is made up of 14 amino acids. Trimming took 7 bases from V and 4 from J; bases not matched to a gene: 7. CDR3 region: CASNHGTDNQPQHF. DNA of the CDR3: TGTGCCAGTAACCACGGGACAGATAATCAGCCCCAGCATTTT. Variable domain in full (rest from reference TRBV19 and TRBJ1-5): DGGITQSPKYLFRKEGQNVTLSCEQNLNHDAMYWYRQDPGQGLRLIYYSQIVNDFQKGDIAEGYSVSREKKESFPLTVTSAQKNPTAFYLCASNHGTDNQPQHFGDGTRLSIL.

With respect to this clone: This may stem from a read error, because a much larger clone lies one nucleotide away. The chain is built from TRBV2 and TRBJ2-7; a possible D gene is TRBD1 (6 bases). The V gene's germline CDR1 is SNHLY and CDR2 FYNNEI. The ends were cut back, 11 bases at V and 1 base at J, with 12 bases in the middle. There are 12 residues in the CDR3. CDR3 protein: CAGVQGSYEQYF. The CDR3 coding sequence is TGTGCCGGCGTACAGGGATCCTACGAGCAGTACTTC.